The 5 T cell receptor beta chains below were found in one sample sequenced in a study of shared clonotypes between healthy human individuals. Data came from immunoSEQ multiplex PCR; TCRdb stores just in-frame clones and leaves some out. The table lists some 1,400,000 clones, 95% to 97% of them singletons, with roughly 1.2% in the top ten. Sequenced input: naive CD4+ T cells sorted from blood. Subset noted: CD45RA+ positively selected. These receptors were obtained from a man in his thirties or forties in good health.

The chain couples TRBV28 to TRBJ1-1; the D gene is possibly TRBD1 (5 bases). Germline V gene lookup returns CDR1 MDHEN and CDR2 SYDVKM. There are 16 residues in the CDR3. Trimming removed 5 bases from V and 0 bases from J, with 16 bases in between. The CDR3 bases are TGTGCCAGCAGTCCCTCTCGGGGACTGATGAACACTGAAGCTTTCTTT. As protein: CASSPSRGLMNTEAFF. Complete variable domain (other parts from reference TRBV28 and TRBJ1-1): DVKVTQSSRYLVKRTGEKVFLECVQDMDHENMFWYRQDPGLGLRLIYFSYDVKMKEKGDIPEGYSVSREKKERFSLILESASTNQTSMYLCASSPSRGLMNTEAFFGQGTRLTVV.

The sample holds a few counts of this clone. The V and J genes are TRBV28 and TRBJ2-1; D gene unclear. CDR1 and CDR2 from the germline V gene are MDHEN and SYDVKM. V dropped 8 bases and J dropped 6 bases, with 8 bases sitting between them. The CDR3 totals 11 residues. DNA of the CDR3: TGTGCCAGCCGATCGGTCAATGAGCAGTTCTTC. This gives the protein CASRSVNEQFF. Drawing the rest from reference TRBV28 and TRBJ2-1, the complete variable domain is DVKVTQSSRYLVKRTGEKVFLECVQDMDHENMFWYRQDPGLGLRLIYFSYDVKMKEKGDIPEGYSVSREKKERFSLILESASTNQTSMYLCASRSVNEQFFGPGTRLTVL.

The rearrangement links TRBV19 to TRBJ2-5; no reliable D call. Germline CDR1 is LNHDA and CDR2 is SQIVND (reference sequence). V was clipped by 4 bases and J by 7 bases, with 19 bases between them. This CDR3 spans 15 amino acids. Written as DNA, the CDR3 is TGTGCCAGTAGTACCCTCGCCCTGCGAGGTGGGACCCAGTACTTC. Translating gives CASSTLALRGGTQYF.

V usage is TRBV7-9 and J usage is TRBJ1-4; a possible D gene is TRBD1 (5 bases). CDR3 size: 15 residues. Deletions cut 5 bases from V and 7 bases from J, with 17 bases between. Germline V lookup: CDR1 SEHNR, CDR2 FQNEAQ (reference sequence). The CDR3 region is CASSPNGRGGEKLFF. The DNA of the CDR3 is TGTGCCAGCAGCCCCAATGGGCGGGGCGGTGAAAAACTGTTTTTT.

The genes are TRBV10-3 and TRBJ2-3; 10 bases are shared with TRBD2. V dropped 0 bases and J dropped 4; count of bases not matched to a gene: 7. The CDR3 spans 17 residues. The germline V gene has CDR1 ENHRY and CDR2 SYGVKD. CDR3 DNA: TGTGCCATCAGTGAGTCGGCTAGCGGGAGTTTCCCAGATACGCAGTATTTT. Translation: CAISESASGSFPDTQYF.